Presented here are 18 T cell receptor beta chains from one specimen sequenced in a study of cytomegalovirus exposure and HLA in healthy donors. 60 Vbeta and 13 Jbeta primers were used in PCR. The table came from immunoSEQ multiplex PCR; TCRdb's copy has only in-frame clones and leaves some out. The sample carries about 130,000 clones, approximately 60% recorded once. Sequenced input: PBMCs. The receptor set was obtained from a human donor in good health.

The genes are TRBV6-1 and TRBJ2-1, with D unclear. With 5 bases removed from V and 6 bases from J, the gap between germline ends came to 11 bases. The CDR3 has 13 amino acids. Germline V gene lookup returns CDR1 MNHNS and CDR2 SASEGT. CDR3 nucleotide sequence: TGTGCCAGCAGTACCGAGGCGGTCAATGAGCAGTTCTTC. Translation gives CASSTEAVNEQFF.

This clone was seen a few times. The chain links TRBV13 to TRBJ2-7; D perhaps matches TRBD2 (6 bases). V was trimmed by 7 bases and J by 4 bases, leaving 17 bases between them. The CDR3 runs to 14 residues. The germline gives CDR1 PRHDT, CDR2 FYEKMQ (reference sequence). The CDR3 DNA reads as TGTGCCAGCACCTTCGCGCTAGCGACGTACGAGCAGTACTTC. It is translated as CASTFALATYEQYF.

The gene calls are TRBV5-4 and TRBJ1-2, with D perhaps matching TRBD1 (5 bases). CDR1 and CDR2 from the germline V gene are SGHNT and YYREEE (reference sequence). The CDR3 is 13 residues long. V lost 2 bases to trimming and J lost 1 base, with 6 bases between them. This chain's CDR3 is CASSFQGNYGYTF. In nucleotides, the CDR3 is TGTGCCAGCAGCTTCCAGGGTAACTATGGCTACACCTTC.

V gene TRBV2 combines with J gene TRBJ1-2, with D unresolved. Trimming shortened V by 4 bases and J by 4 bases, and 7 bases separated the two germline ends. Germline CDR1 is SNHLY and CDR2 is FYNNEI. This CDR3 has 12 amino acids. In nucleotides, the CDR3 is TGTGCCAGCAGTGCGGGGAGCTATGGCTACACCTTC. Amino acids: CASSAGSYGYTF.

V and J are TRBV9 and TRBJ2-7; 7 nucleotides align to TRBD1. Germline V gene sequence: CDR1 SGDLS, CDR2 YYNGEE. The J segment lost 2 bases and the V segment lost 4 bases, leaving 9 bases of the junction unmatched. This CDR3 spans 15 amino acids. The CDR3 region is CASSPGTDLAYEQYF. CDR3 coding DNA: TGTGCCAGCAGCCCCGGGACAGACCTAGCCTACGAGCAGTACTTC.

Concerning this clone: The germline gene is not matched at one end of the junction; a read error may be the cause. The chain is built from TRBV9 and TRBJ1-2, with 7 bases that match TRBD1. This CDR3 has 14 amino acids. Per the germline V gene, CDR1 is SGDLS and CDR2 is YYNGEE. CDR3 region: CASSPGTANYGYNF. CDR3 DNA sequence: TGTGCCAGCAGCCCCGGGACAGCTAACTATGGCTACAACTTC.

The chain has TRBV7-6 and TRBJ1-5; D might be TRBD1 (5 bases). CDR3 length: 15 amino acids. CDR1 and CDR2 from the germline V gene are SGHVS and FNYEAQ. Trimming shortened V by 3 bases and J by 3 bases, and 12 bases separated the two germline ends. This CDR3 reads CASSLIQGLNQPQHF. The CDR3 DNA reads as TGTGCCAGCAGCTTGATCCAGGGACTCAATCAGCCCCAGCATTTT.

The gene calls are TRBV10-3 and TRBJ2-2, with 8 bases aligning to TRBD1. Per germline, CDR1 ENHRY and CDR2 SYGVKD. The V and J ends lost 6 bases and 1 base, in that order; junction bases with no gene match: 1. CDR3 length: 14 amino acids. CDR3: CAIRGQENTGELFF. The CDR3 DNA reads TGTGCCATCAGGGGACAGGAGAACACCGGGGAGCTGTTTTTT.

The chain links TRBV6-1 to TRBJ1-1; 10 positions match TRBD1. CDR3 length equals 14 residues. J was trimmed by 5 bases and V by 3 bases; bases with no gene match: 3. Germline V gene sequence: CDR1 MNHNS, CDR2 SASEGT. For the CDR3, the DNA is TGTGCCAGCAGTGACCCGGGACAGGGGACTGAAGCTTTCTTT. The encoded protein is CASSDPGQGTEAFF.

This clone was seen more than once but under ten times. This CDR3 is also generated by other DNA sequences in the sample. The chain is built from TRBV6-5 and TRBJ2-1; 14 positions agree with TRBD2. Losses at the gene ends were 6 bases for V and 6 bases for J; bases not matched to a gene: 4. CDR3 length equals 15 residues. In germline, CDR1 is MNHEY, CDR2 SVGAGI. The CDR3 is CASRRGTSGSNEQFF. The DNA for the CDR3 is TGTGCCAGCAGGAGGGGGACTAGCGGGAGCAATGAGCAGTTCTTC.

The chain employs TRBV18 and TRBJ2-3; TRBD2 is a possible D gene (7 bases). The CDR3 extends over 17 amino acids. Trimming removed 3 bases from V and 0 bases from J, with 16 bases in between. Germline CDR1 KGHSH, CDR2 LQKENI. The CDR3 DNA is TGTGCCAGCTCACCCAATTCACAGGGAGGGAGCACAGATACGCAGTATTTT. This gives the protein CASSPNSQGGSTDTQYF.

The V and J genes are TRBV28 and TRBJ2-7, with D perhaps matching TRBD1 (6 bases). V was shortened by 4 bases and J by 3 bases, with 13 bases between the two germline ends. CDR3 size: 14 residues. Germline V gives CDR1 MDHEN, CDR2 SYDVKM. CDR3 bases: TGTGCCAGCAGTTGGGGCCAGGGGAACTACGAGCAGTACTTC. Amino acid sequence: CASSWGQGNYEQYF. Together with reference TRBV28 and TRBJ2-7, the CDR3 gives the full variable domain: DVKVTQSSRYLVKRTGEKVFLECVQDMDHENMFWYRQDPGLGLRLIYFSYDVKMKEKGDIPEGYSVSREKKERFSLILESASTNQTSMYLCASSWGQGNYEQYFGPGTRLTVT.

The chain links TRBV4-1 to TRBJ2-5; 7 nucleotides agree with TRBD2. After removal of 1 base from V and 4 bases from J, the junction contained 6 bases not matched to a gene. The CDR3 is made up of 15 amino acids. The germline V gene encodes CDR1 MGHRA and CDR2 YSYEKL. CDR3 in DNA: TGCGCCAGCAGCCAAGGCGCGGGAGAGGGAGAGACCCAGTACTTC. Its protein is CASSQGAGEGETQYF.

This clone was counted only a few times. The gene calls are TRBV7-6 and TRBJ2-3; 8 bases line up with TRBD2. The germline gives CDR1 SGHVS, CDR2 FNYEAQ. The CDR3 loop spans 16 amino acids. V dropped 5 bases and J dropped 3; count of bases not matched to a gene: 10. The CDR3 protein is CASSDREGKVTDTQYF. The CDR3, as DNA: TGTGCCAGCAGCGACCGGGAGGGCAAGGTGACAGATACGCAGTATTTT.

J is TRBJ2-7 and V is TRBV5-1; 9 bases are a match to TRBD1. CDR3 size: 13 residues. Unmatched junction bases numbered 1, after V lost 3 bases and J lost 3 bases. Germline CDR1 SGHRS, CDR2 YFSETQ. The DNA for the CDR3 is TGCGCCAGCAGCTGGACAGGGGTCTACGAGCAGTACTTC. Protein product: CASSWTGVYEQYF.

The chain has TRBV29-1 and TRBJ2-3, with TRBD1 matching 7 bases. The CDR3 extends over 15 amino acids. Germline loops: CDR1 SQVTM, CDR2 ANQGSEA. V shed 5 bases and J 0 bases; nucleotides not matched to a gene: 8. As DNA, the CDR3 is TGCAGCGTTACCGGGACAGCCCGAAGCACAGATACGCAGTATTTT. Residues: CSVTGTARSTDTQYF.

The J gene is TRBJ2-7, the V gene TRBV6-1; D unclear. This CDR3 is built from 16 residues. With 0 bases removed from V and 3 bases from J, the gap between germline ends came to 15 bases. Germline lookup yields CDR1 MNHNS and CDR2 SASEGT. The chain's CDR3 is CASSEALRPLSYEQYF. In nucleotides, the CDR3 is TGTGCCAGCAGTGAAGCCCTGCGGCCCCTGAGCTACGAGCAGTACTTC.

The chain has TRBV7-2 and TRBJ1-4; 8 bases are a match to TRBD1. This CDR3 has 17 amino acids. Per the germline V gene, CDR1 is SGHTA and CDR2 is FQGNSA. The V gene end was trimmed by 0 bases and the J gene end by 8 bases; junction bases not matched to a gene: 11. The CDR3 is CASSLAAARTGWEKLFF. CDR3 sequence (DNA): TGTGCCAGCAGCTTAGCGGCTGCAAGGACAGGGTGGGAAAAACTGTTTTTT.